One sample yielded the 22 T cell receptor beta chains listed below, sequenced in a study of cytomegalovirus exposure and HLA in healthy donors (dated by TCRdb to 2016 to 2017). Preparation of the library involved the immunoSEQ multiplex PCR assay. A mixture of 60 forward primers for TCR Vbeta segments and 13 reverse primers for TCR Jbeta segments was used in the multiplex PCR. TCRdb carries this immuneACCESS record with in-frame sequences only. Its versions omit some clonotypes, under half of them owing to an unresolved V gene in the studies checked, with the rest unexplained. Recorded for this sample are about 94,000 clones; 81% of them occurred a single time. 10% of the sample is in the top ten clones. Sequencing was performed on PBMCs. The receptors here all came from a human donor in good health.

Only one count was recorded for this clone. The CDR3 loop reads CSARTGPLHF. The CDR3 nucleotides are TGCAGTGCAAGAACGGGACCCCTCCACTTT. V and J are TRBV20-1 and TRBJ1-6; D is uncertain. The CDR3 has 10 residues. The V and J ends lost 6 bases and 12 bases respectively, with 9 bases between them. Germline loops: CDR1 DFQATT, CDR2 SNEGSKA (reference sequence).

The chain uses TRBV7-9 and TRBJ1-2; D is uncertain. The CDR3 length is 11 residues. V shed 0 bases and J shed 8 bases, with 4 bases lying between them. Germline-derived CDR1 and CDR2 are SEHNR and FQNEAQ (reference sequence). This CDR3 is CASSLAQGYTF. CDR3 DNA: TGTGCCAGCAGCTTAGCCCAAGGCTACACCTTC.

The gene calls are TRBV7-2 and TRBJ2-7, with 14 bases identical to TRBD2. The germline V gene has CDR1 SGHTA and CDR2 FQGNSA. Unmatched junction bases numbered 7, after V lost 5 bases and J lost 7 bases. The CDR3 loop spans 15 amino acids. For the CDR3, the DNA is TGTGCCAGCAGCCTGGGGACTAGCGGGAGTGTGGAGCAGTACTTC. It yields the protein CASSLGTSGSVEQYF.

The J gene is TRBJ2-7, the V gene TRBV11-2; D gene unclear. With 1 base removed from V and 5 bases from J, the gap between germline ends came to 12 bases. Germline CDR1 reads SGHAT; CDR2 reads FQNNGV. The CDR3 totals 14 residues. The CDR3 sequence: CASSLGWQENEQYF. The CDR3, as DNA: TGTGCCAGCAGCTTAGGTTGGCAGGAAAACGAGCAGTACTTC. The full variable domain, in which reference TRBV11-2 and TRBJ2-7 provide the parts outside the CDR3, is EAGVAQSPRYKIIEKRQSVAFWCNPISGHATLYWYQQILGQGPKLLIQFQNNGVVDDSQLPKDRFSAERLKGVDSTLKIQPAKLEDSAVYLCASSLGWQENEQYFGPGTRLTVT.

This clone was seen a few times. The gene calls are TRBV7-9 and TRBJ2-1, with TRBD2 matching over 11 bases. Trimming at V came to 2 bases and at J to 5 bases, leaving 11 bases not matched to a gene. Germline CDR1 SEHNR, CDR2 FQNEAQ (reference sequence). The CDR3 has 18 residues. This CDR3 reads CASSLPPRLAGTNNEQFF. The DNA for the CDR3 is TGTGCCAGCAGCTTACCCCCCAGACTAGCGGGGACGAACAATGAGCAGTTCTTC.

This chain uses TRBV6-5 with TRBJ2-5, with 10 bases matching TRBD2. Germline V gene sequence: CDR1 MNHEY, CDR2 SVGAGI. The V gene end was trimmed by 6 bases and the J gene end by 5 bases; junction bases not matched to a gene: 3. This CDR3 spans 13 amino acids. CDR3 nucleotide sequence: TGTGCCAGCAGAGCGGGAGGGCCGGAGACCCAGTACTTC. Translating it yields CASRAGGPETQYF.

This rearrangement joins TRBV29-1 to TRBJ1-1; D might be TRBD1 (5 bases). Trimming stripped 6 bases from V and 4 bases from J, with 18 bases between. Per germline, CDR1 SQVTM and CDR2 ANQGSEA. The CDR3 extends over 14 amino acids. This CDR3 reads CSVTVPPGATEAFF. CDR3 nucleotide sequence: TGCAGCGTCACAGTCCCGCCTGGGGCCACTGAAGCTTTCTTT.

The rearrangement links TRBV29-1 to TRBJ2-7; the D gene is possibly TRBD1 (5 bases). The CDR3 covers 13 residues. Germline V gene data show CDR1 as SQVTM and CDR2 as ANQGSEA. V was trimmed by 8 bases and J by 1 base, leaving 15 bases between them. CDR3 nucleotide sequence: TGCAGCCGCCGAAGACCAGGGTCCTACGAGCAGTACTTC. It is translated as CSRRRPGSYEQYF.

This chain joins TRBV30 and TRBJ2-2; the D is unclear. The V end was cut by 3 bases, the J end by 5 bases, with 16 bases between. Germline V gene data show CDR1 as GTSNPN and CDR2 as SVGIG (reference sequence). CDR3 length: 15 amino acids. The CDR3 sequence is CAWSQKTGGTGELFF. Written as DNA, the CDR3 is TGTGCCTGGAGCCAGAAGACCGGCGGAACCGGGGAGCTGTTTTTT.

The chain couples TRBV30 to TRBJ2-3; maybe TRBD2 (6 bases). Trimming removed 3 bases at V and 5 bases at J, with 15 bases between. The CDR3 totals 14 residues. The germline V gene encodes CDR1 GTSNPN and CDR2 SVGIG (reference sequence). The CDR3 sequence is CAWRGAGRVDTQYF. The CDR3 DNA is TGTGCCTGGAGGGGTGCGGGGCGCGTAGATACGCAGTATTTT.

This chain links TRBV6-4 with TRBJ1-5, with D unclear. CDR1 is MRHNA, CDR2 SNTAGT, per germline. The V end was cut by 6 bases, the J end by 9 bases, with 27 bases between. The CDR3 runs 17 residues. The CDR3 loop reads CASRKPLFGRAPGPQHF. CDR3 nucleotide sequence: TGTGCCAGCAGGAAGCCCCTGTTCGGGAGAGCCCCGGGGCCCCAGCATTTT.

V usage is TRBV5-1 and J usage is TRBJ2-7; 12 positions match TRBD1. CDR1 and CDR2 (germline): SGHRS, YFSETQ. CDR3 length: 19 residues. V dropped 4 bases and J dropped 1; count of bases not matched to a gene: 15. CDR3 in DNA: TGCGCCAGCAGCCCCTGGACCCGGGACAGGGGGCGGGTTTCCTACGAGCAGTACTTC. This translates into CASSPWTRDRGRVSYEQYF.

The gene calls are TRBV7-2 and TRBJ2-2; weak D call: TRBD2 (6 bases). The V end was cut by 2 bases, the J end by 4 bases, with 11 bases between. The CDR3 is 15 residues long. Germline-derived CDR1 and CDR2 are SGHTA and FQGNSA. CDR3 DNA sequence: TGTGCCAGCAGCTTACTCCCCGGGGGCACCGGGGAGCTGTTTTTT. Translated: CASSLLPGGTGELFF.

The chain is built from TRBV11-1 and TRBJ2-1; 8 positions agree with TRBD2. Germline trimming cut 4 bases from V and 6 bases from J; bases unmatched to any gene: 17. The CDR3 is made up of 18 amino acids. In germline, CDR1 is SGHAT, CDR2 FQDESV (reference sequence). CDR3 nucleotide sequence: TGTGCCAGCAGCTCCCAAATGGGGACTAGGGGGAGTAGCAATGAGCAGTTCTTC. Protein sequence: CASSSQMGTRGSSNEQFF. Together with reference TRBV11-1 and TRBJ2-1, the CDR3 gives the full variable domain: EAEVAQSPRYKITEKSQAVAFWCDPISGHATLYWYRQILGQGPELLVQFQDESVVDDSQLPKDRFSAERLKGVDSTLKIQPAELGDSAMYLCASSSQMGTRGSSNEQFFGPGTRLTVL.

The genes are TRBV4-2 and TRBJ2-7; 8 nucleotides line up with TRBD2. The V segment lost 1 base and the J segment 2 bases; nucleotides outside the gene matches: 10. The V gene's germline CDR1 is LGHNA and CDR2 YNFKEQ. The CDR3 extends over 17 amino acids. The CDR3 loop is CASSQGRQAGGTYEQYF. Here the CDR3 DNA reads TGTGCCAGCAGCCAAGGACGTCAGGCGGGAGGAACCTACGAGCAGTACTTC.

The CDR3 protein is CSVVTGQINYGYTF. The CDR3 nucleotides are TGCAGCGTTGTAACGGGACAAATTAACTATGGCTACACCTTC. V and J are TRBV29-1 and TRBJ1-2; perhaps TRBD1 as D (6 bases). The CDR3 extends over 14 amino acids. Trimming took off 4 bases at V and 1 base at J, with 13 bases between the two ends. The germline CDR1 and CDR2 sequences are SQVTM and ANQGSEA.

This chain connects TRBV19 to TRBJ2-7; TRBD1 matches at 10 bases. Per the germline V gene, CDR1 is LNHDA and CDR2 is SQIVND (reference sequence). Unmatched junction bases numbered 14, after V lost 10 bases and J lost 8 bases. The CDR3 covers 14 residues. This CDR3 reads CATDGTGATKKQYF. The DNA for the CDR3 is TGTGCCACCGACGGGACAGGGGCAACTAAAAAGCAGTACTTC.

The rearrangement links TRBV18 to TRBJ2-4, with D uncertain. CDR3 size: 16 residues. Trimming cost V 3 bases and J 5 bases, with 17 bases left between them. Per the germline V gene, CDR1 is KGHSH and CDR2 is LQKENI. CDR3 bases: TGTGCCAGCTCACCGTTGGCAGGCCACATTGAAAACATTCAGTACTTC. Its protein product is CASSPLAGHIENIQYF.

The rearrangement uses TRBV5-4 and TRBJ2-3, with 11 positions matching TRBD2. V trimming: 2 bases; J trimming: 2 bases; junction bases outside the gene matches: 4. The CDR3 loop spans 16 amino acids. CDR1 is SGHNT and CDR2 is YYREEE in the germline V gene (reference sequence). CDR3 amino acids: CASSFLAGGPTDTQYF. CDR3 in DNA: TGTGCCAGCAGCTTCCTAGCGGGAGGCCCCACAGATACGCAGTATTTT.

The chain has TRBV6-6 and TRBJ1-5; TRBD1 aligns across 7 bases. CDR1 is MNHNY and CDR2 is SVGAGI in the germline V gene (reference sequence). Germline trimming cut 6 bases from V and 0 bases from J; bases unmatched to any gene: 5. This CDR3 spans 15 amino acids. The CDR3 region is CASRHTGDSNQPQHF. CDR3 sequence (DNA): TGTGCCAGCAGACATACAGGGGATAGCAATCAGCCCCAGCATTTT.

The V and J genes are TRBV7-2 and TRBJ1-1; TRBD1 matches 9 bases. The CDR3 sequence is 15 residues long. V lost 0 bases, J lost 1 base, and 0 bases stayed unmatched. Germline-derived CDR1 and CDR2 are SGHTA and FQGNSA. In nucleotides, the CDR3 is TGTGCCAGCAGCTTAGCGACAGGGGGGAACACTGAAGCTTTCTTT. As protein: CASSLATGGNTEAFF.

V usage is TRBV18 and J usage is TRBJ2-1; TRBD2 might be the D (6 bases). V was clipped by 2 bases and J by 7 bases, with 18 bases between them. Germline V CDR1 and CDR2: KGHSH, LQKENI. CDR3 length equals 16 residues. The CDR3 DNA follows: TGTGCCAGCTCACCAACCGGTAGGACTACGGGAAATGAGCAGTTCTTC. Translating gives CASSPTGRTTGNEQFF. Filled out from reference TRBV18 and TRBJ2-1, the complete variable domain reads NAGVMQNPRHLVRRRGQEARLRCSPMKGHSHVYWYRQLPEEGLKFMVYLQKENIIDESGMPKERFSAEFPKEGPSILRIQQVVRGDSAAYFCASSPTGRTTGNEQFFGPGTRLTVL.